A selection of T cell receptor beta chains follows, all from one sample in a study of blood T cell repertoires in COVID-19. Data came from immunoSEQ multiplex PCR; TCRdb stores just in-frame clones and leaves some out. The sample shows around 380,000 clones, approximately 87% of them seen only once. Sequencing input: PBMCs or T cells enriched from blood (not recorded which). These receptors were collected from a man younger than 45 who had recovered from COVID-19. The CDR3 runs from the conserved cysteine through the conserved F or W. The D gene is left open where the match is weak. Clone size appears in some rows only: once, few, many, or a class for an expanded clone.

D: TRBD2
V: TRBV7-9
size: NA
length: 16
J: TRBJ2-1
CDR3: CASSFRLAGGYNEQFF
DNA: TGTGCCAGCAGCTTCAGACTAGCGGGGGGTTACAATGAGCAGTTCTTC

D: NA
V: TRBV12-5
size: NA
length: 13
J: TRBJ2-4
CDR3: CASSGQSINIQYF
DNA: TGTGCTAGTTCCGGACAGTCTATAAACATTCAGTACTTC

D: TRBD1
V: TRBV5-1
size: NA
length: 15
J: TRBJ1-4
CDR3: CASSLATGGGEKLFF
DNA: TGCGCCAGCAGCTTAGCAACAGGGGGCGGCGAAAAACTGTTTTTT

D: NA
V: TRBV4-1
size: NA
length: 16
J: TRBJ2-2
CDR3: CASRPQKGTNTGELFF
DNA: TGCGCCAGCAGGCCGCAAAAGGGGACGAACACCGGGGAGCTGTTTTTT

D: TRBD1
V: TRBV7-9
size: NA
length: 16
J: TRBJ2-7
CDR3: CASSPLTATGRNEQYF
DNA: TGTGCCAGCAGCCCACTAACCGCGACAGGGCGGAACGAGCAGTACTTC

D: NA
V: TRBV27
size: NA
length: 14
J: TRBJ1-5
CDR3: CASSFEPGRQPQHF
DNA: TGTGCCAGCAGTTTCGAGCCAGGGCGGCAGCCCCAGCATTTT

D: TRBD1
V: TRBV20-1
size: NA
length: 11
J: TRBJ1-2
CDR3: CSATTGYGYTF
DNA: TGCAGTGCTACGACAGGGTACGGCTACACCTTC

D: NA
V: TRBV5-6
size: many
length: 16
J: TRBJ1-4
CDR3: CASRLGGPTPNEKLFF
DNA: TGTGCCAGCAGATTGGGGGGGCCTACCCCTAATGAAAAACTGTTTTTT

D: NA
V: TRBV7-2
size: NA
length: 15
J: TRBJ2-5
CDR3: CASSSQGTLQETQYF
DNA: TGTGCCAGCAGCTCGCAGGGGACCCTCCAAGAGACCCAGTACTTC

D: NA
V: TRBV7-8
size: few
length: 13
J: TRBJ1-5
CDR3: CASSLDGERSQHF
DNA: TGTGCCAGCAGCTTAGATGGGGAGAGGTCCCAGCATTTT

D: NA
V: TRBV6-1
size: once
length: 18
J: TRBJ1-5
CDR3: CASSAVQASARVLQPQHF
DNA: TGTGCCAGCAGTGCCGTCCAAGCATCGGCCAGGGTCCTGCAGCCCCAGCATTTT

D: NA
V: TRBV3-1/TRBV3-2
size: NA
length: 15
J: TRBJ1-3
CDR3: CASSLGRASGNTIYF
DNA: TGTGCCAGCAGCCTCGGGAGGGCGTCTGGAAACACCATATATTTT

D: NA
V: TRBV27
size: NA
length: 14
J: TRBJ1-1
CDR3: CASSRPGALDGAFF
DNA: TGTGCCAGCAGCCGCCCAGGGGCATTGGATGGAGCTTTCTTT

D: NA
V: TRBV5-1
size: NA
length: 13
J: TRBJ1-2
CDR3: CASSLEGVDGYTF
DNA: TGCGCCAGCAGCTTGGAAGGAGTGGATGGCTACACCTTC

D: TRBD1
V: TRBV7-3
size: once
length: 14
J: TRBJ1-1
CDR3: CASSGQGSNTEAFF
DNA: TGTGCCAGCTCGGGACAGGGGTCGAACACTGAAGCTTTCTTT

D: NA
V: TRBV11-1
size: NA
length: 13
J: TRBJ2-7
CDR3: CASSQTGSYEQYF
DNA: TGTGCCAGCAGCCAGACAGGCTCCTACGAGCAGTACTTC

D: NA
V: TRBV2
size: NA
length: 14
J: TRBJ2-7
CDR3: CASSDRGASYEQYF
DNA: TGTGCCAGCAGTGACAGGGGAGCCTCCTACGAGCAGTACTTC

D: NA
V: TRBV25-1
size: NA
length: 15
J: TRBJ1-2
CDR3: CASSPLGGQFYGYTF
DNA: TGTGCCAGCAGCCCTCTGGGGGGTCAGTTCTATGGCTACACCTTC

D: TRBD1
V: TRBV9
size: NA
length: 15
J: TRBJ2-7
CDR3: CASSGGPGQGNEQYF
DNA: TGTGCCAGCAGCGGGGGCCCGGGACAGGGTAACGAGCAGTACTTC

D: NA
V: TRBV11-2
size: NA
length: 11
J: TRBJ2-1
CDR3: CASSPPGEQFF
DNA: TGTGCCAGCAGCCCCCCGGGTGAGCAGTTCTTC

D: NA
V: TRBV19
size: NA
length: 15
J: TRBJ1-5
CDR3: CASSIALGLNQPQHF
DNA: TGTGCCAGTAGTATAGCGCTGGGGCTCAATCAGCCCCAGCATTTT

D: TRBD1
V: TRBV7-9
size: many
length: 16
J: TRBJ2-7
CDR3: CASSLVVTGGSYEQYF
DNA: TGTGCCAGCAGCTTAGTGGTTACAGGGGGTTCCTACGAGCAGTACTTC

D: TRBD1
V: TRBV12-5
size: NA
length: 13
J: TRBJ1-5
CDR3: CASGQGAAQPQHF
DNA: TGTGCTAGTGGCCAGGGGGCTGCTCAGCCCCAGCATTTT

D: TRBD1
V: TRBV4-1
size: NA
length: 13
J: TRBJ2-1
CDR3: CASSQIGGVEQFF
DNA: TGCGCCAGCAGCCAAATAGGGGGCGTTGAGCAGTTCTTC

D: NA
V: TRBV6-5
size: once
length: 13
J: TRBJ1-1
CDR3: CASSPDFLTEAFF
DNA: TGTGCCAGCAGCCCGGACTTTTTAACTGAAGCTTTCTTT

D: TRBD1
V: TRBV9
size: NA
length: 15
J: TRBJ1-3
CDR3: CASSVEGQAGNTIYF
DNA: TGTGCCAGCAGCGTCGAGGGACAGGCTGGAAACACCATATATTTT